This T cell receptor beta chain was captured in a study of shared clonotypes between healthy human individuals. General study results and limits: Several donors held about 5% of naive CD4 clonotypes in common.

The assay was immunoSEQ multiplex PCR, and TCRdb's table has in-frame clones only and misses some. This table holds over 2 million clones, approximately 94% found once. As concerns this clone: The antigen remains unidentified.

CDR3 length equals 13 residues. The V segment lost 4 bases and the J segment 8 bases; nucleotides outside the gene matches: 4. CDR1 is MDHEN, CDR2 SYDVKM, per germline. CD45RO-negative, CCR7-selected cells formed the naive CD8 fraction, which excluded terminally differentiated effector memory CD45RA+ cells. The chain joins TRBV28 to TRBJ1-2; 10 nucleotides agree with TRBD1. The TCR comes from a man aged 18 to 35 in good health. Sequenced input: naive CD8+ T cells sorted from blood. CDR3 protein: CASSWGTGVGYTF. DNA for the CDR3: TGTGCCAGCAGTTGGGGGACAGGGGTCGGCTACACCTTC.